The next 30 T cell receptor beta chains were all read from a single sample in a study of blood T cells in healthy people across ages. Using a J-beta primer mix together with a sample-barcoded 5' primer, a second PCR was run for roughly 6 to 12 cycles. In TCRdb, the 5' RACE reads were re-called with MiXCR into one record per CDR3 protein. Seen here are 750,000 to 950,000 distinct CDR3 sequences, around a quarter observed once, and the top ten hold over 2.5%. These data are also associated with another study on T cells of mothers and their children.

Sequences were obtained from blood. These TCRs come from a boy between 10 and 17 years old in good health.

The chain uses TRBV5-1 and TRBJ2-5, with a tentative D call TRBD2 (5 bases). The CDR3 is made up of 18 amino acids. V lost 0 bases, J lost 1 base, and 19 bases lay in between. Germline CDR1 is SGHRS and CDR2 is YFSETQ. CDR3 nucleotide sequence: TGCGCCAGCAGCTTGGGTCCCTCCAGCGGAGGATCCCAAGAGACCCAGTACTTC. Protein sequence: CASSLGPSSGGSQETQYF.

This rearrangement joins TRBV5-1 to TRBJ1-1, with D unclear. The V gene lost 1 base and the J gene lost 0 bases, with 19 bases spanning the gap. CDR3 length: 18 amino acids. Germline V gene lookup returns CDR1 SGHRS and CDR2 YFSETQ. The CDR3 region is CASSLKEFPGIMNTEAFF. The CDR3 coding sequence is TGCGCCAGCAGCTTGAAGGAGTTCCCCGGGATTATGAACACTGAAGCTTTCTTT.

Turning to this clonotype: The junction and the germline gene differ at one end; a read error may be behind it. V and J are TRBV7-7 and TRBJ1-1; D remains ambiguous. CDR1 and CDR2 from the germline V gene are SSHAT and FNYEAQ (reference sequence). CDR3 size: 13 residues. DNA of the CDR3: TGTGCTAGCAGCAGAGACTACTACACTGAAGCTTTCTTT. It codes for CASSRDYYTEAFF.

This clonotype was counted between two and nine times. This chain joins TRBV5-1 and TRBJ2-5; 14 positions agree with TRBD2. The J call may be in error: the DNA end matches TRBJ2-7 better. The length of the CDR3 is 18 residues. CDR1 is SGHRS and CDR2 is YFSETQ in the germline V gene. CDR3 coding DNA: TGCGCCAGCAGCTTGTTGACTAGCGGGGGGGCCGAGTTCTACGAGCAGTACTTC. Translated: CASSLLTSGGAEFYEQYF.

As for this clonotype: One end of the junction does not line up with germline, which may come from a read error. CDR3 nucleotides: TGTGTCAGCAGCTTAGCGGGACAGCGCAACTATGGCTACACCTTC. Encoded protein: CVSSLAGQRNYGYTF. The genes are TRBV7-9 and TRBJ1-2; 7 bases line up with TRBD1. The germline gives CDR1 SEHNR, CDR2 FQNEAQ (reference sequence). The CDR3 extends over 15 amino acids.

This sequence joins TRBV3-1 and TRBJ1-4; 7 bases are a match to TRBD1. The CDR3 consists of 16 residues. The germline V gene has CDR1 LGHDT and CDR2 YNNKEL (reference sequence). V dropped 4 bases and J dropped 3; count of bases not matched to a gene: 8. In DNA, the CDR3 is TGTGCCAGCAGCCCACTCGTGACAGGGCCTAATGAAAAACTGTTTTTT. This encodes CASSPLVTGPNEKLFF.

In its sample, this clonotype was seen a few times. The genes are TRBV1 and TRBJ2-5; the table's TRBD1 call for D was not verified on the DNA. TRBV1 is deemed a pseudogene. The CDR3 runs 13 residues. CDR3 nucleotides: TGCACCCCTGGGTGGGGGAGAGGAGAGACCCAGTACTTC. Translated: CTPGWGRGETQYF.

This sequence joins TRBV12-3 or TRBV12-4 and TRBJ2-5, with D unresolved. The DNA matches TRBJ2-1 better at its end, which makes the J call doubtful. There are 12 residues in the CDR3. The CDR3 DNA reads as TGTGCCAGCAGCAGACTTGACGACGAGCAGTTCTTC. Translation gives CASSRLDDEQFF.

This clonotype showed up just a few times. CDR3 sequence (DNA): TGTGCCACCAGCAGAGATAGCCGGCTAAGGGGAACTAATGAAAAACTGTTTTTT. Its translation: CATSRDSRLRGTNEKLFF. This chain connects TRBV15 to TRBJ1-4, with D perhaps TRBD1 (5 bases). V gave up 0 bases and J gave up 1 base, with 15 bases separating them. This CDR3 is built from 18 residues. Germline loops: CDR1 LNHNV, CDR2 YYDKDF (reference sequence).

J is TRBJ1-4 and V is TRBV6-5; D unclear. The CDR3 sequence is 14 residues long. CDR1 and CDR2 (germline): MNHEY, SVGAGI. Between the trimmed V and J ends, which lost 2 bases and 4 bases, there was a span of 8 bases. CDR3 amino acids: CASSYGQHNEKLFF. For the CDR3, the DNA is TGTGCCAGCAGTTACGGCCAGCATAATGAAAAACTGTTTTTT.

The chain links TRBV29-1 to TRBJ2-7, with D uncertain. Trimming removed 8 bases from V and 1 base from J, with 12 bases in between. Per the germline V gene, CDR1 is SQVTM and CDR2 is ANQGSEA. CDR3 length equals 12 residues. CDR3 residues: CSTPDRSYEQYF. Written as DNA, the CDR3 is TGCAGCACCCCGGACCGTTCCTACGAGCAGTACTTC.

V gene TRBV12-3 or TRBV12-4 combines with J gene TRBJ2-4; 8 nucleotides align to TRBD2. This CDR3 comprises 15 residues. V lost 6 bases to trimming and J lost 7 bases; unmatched junction nucleotides: 11. The CDR3 protein is CASRTGTSGPNIQYF. Written as DNA, the CDR3 is TGTGCCAGCAGGACCGGGACTAGTGGTCCGAACATTCAGTACTTC.

The genes are TRBV7-2 and TRBJ2-1; possibly TRBD1 for D (5 bases). The germline V gene has CDR1 SGHTA and CDR2 FQGNSA. The CDR3 runs to 15 residues. The V end lost 5 bases, the J end lost 5 bases, and 16 bases lay between the germline ends. CDR3 sequence: CASSTRWGLNNEQFF. The CDR3 nucleotides are TGTGCCAGCAGCACCCGATGGGGCCTAAACAATGAGCAGTTCTTC.

This clonotype appeared once. The chain recombines TRBV29-1 with TRBJ2-7, with unresolved D. The DNA end is a closer match to TRBJ2-5, so the J assignment may be wrong. This CDR3 spans 14 amino acids. Germline V gives CDR1 SQVTM, CDR2 ANQGSEA. CDR3 nucleotide sequence: TGCAGCGTTGACAGCTGGCCCTTCCAAGAGACCCAGTACTTC. It translates to CSVDSWPFQETQYF.

The chain's CDR3 is CASSLRESIYEQFF. The CDR3 region has the DNA TGTGCCAGCAGTTTAAGGGAGAGTATCTATGAGCAGTTCTTC. The chain links TRBV12-3 or TRBV12-4 to TRBJ2-1; maybe TRBD2 (5 bases). Trimming pared 2 bases from V and 8 bases from J, leaving 13 bases between. This CDR3 contains 14 residues.

This clonotype was counted a few times. The V and J genes are TRBV20-1 and TRBJ1-2, with 10 positions matching TRBD1. CDR1 and CDR2 from the germline V gene are DFQATT and SNEGSKA (reference sequence). The CDR3 covers 14 residues. V gave up 1 base and J gave up 1 base; unmatched junction bases: 0. The CDR3 is CSARGDRGNYGYTF. CDR3 in DNA: TGCAGTGCTAGAGGGGACAGGGGTAACTATGGCTACACCTTC.

This chain connects TRBV3-1 to TRBJ2-1; 11 nucleotides line up with TRBD2. The J call may be in error: the DNA end matches TRBJ2-5 better. CDR1 LGHDT and CDR2 YNNKEL come from the germline V gene (reference sequence). The CDR3 loop spans 16 amino acids. The CDR3 loop reads CASSFGTSGLGETQYF. The CDR3 nucleotides read TGTGCCAGCAGCTTTGGGACTAGCGGTCTGGGGGAGACCCAGTACTTC.

This clonotype was seen more than once but under ten times. At one end, the junction sequence differs from germline, possibly due to a read error. The chain links TRBV13 to TRBJ2-5, with D possibly being TRBD1 (5 bases). The J call may be mistaken, given a closer DNA end match to TRBJ2-1. Germline V CDR1 and CDR2: PRHDT, FYEKMQ (reference sequence). There are 11 residues in the CDR3. CDR3 nucleotides: TGTGCCAGCAGCCTAGGGGAAAAGCAGTTCTTC. Its protein is CASSLGEKQFF.

The V and J genes are TRBV29-1 and TRBJ2-4; tentative D call: TRBD2 (6 bases). Looked up from germline, CDR1 is SQVTM and CDR2 is ANQGSEA. The V gene lost 7 bases and the J gene lost 7 bases, with 17 bases spanning the gap. The CDR3 extends over 13 amino acids. CDR3: CSGLIGGANIQYF. CDR3 nucleotides: TGCAGCGGACTCATAGGAGGGGCGAACATTCAGTACTTC.

CDR3 bases: TGTGCCAGCAGTTCCACGGGACTAGGCCCAGAGACCCAGTACTTC. This codes for CASSSTGLGPETQYF. The V gene is TRBV28, the J gene TRBJ2-5; TRBD2 aligns across 8 bases. V lost 4 bases to trimming and J lost 4 bases; unmatched junction nucleotides: 8. This CDR3 region has 15 residues. Per germline, CDR1 MDHEN and CDR2 SYDVKM. Supplemented by reference TRBV28 and TRBJ2-5, the full variable domain reads DVKVTQSSRYLVKRTGEKVFLECVQDMDHENMFWYRQDPGLGLRLIYFSYDVKMKEKGDIPEGYSVSREKKERFSLILESASTNQTSMYLCASSSTGLGPETQYFGPGTRLLVL.

V usage is TRBV30 and J usage is TRBJ1-5; D not certain. Germline V gene data show CDR1 as GTSNPN and CDR2 as SVGIG (reference sequence). The CDR3 sequence is 13 residues long. Deletions cut 1 base from V and 7 bases from J, with 11 bases between. CDR3 region: CAWSDQPSQPQHF. The CDR3 nucleotides read TGTGCCTGGAGTGACCAACCCAGCCAGCCCCAGCATTTT.

The V call is TRBV5-1, the J call TRBJ2-1, with unresolved D. Near its end, the DNA agrees better with TRBJ2-5, so the J call may be wrong. This CDR3 spans 13 amino acids. Looked up from germline, CDR1 is SGHRS and CDR2 is YFSETQ. CDR3 protein: CASRRFPAETQYF. CDR3 bases: TGCGCCAGCAGAAGATTTCCTGCGGAGACCCAGTACTTC.

CDR3 region: CASSHGGLEANVLTF. CDR3 coding DNA: TGTGCCAGCTCACACGGGGGGCTGGAGGCCAACGTCCTGACTTTC. This chain joins TRBV18 and TRBJ2-6, with TRBD2 as a possible D gene (7 bases). V gave up 4 bases and J gave up 6 bases, with 13 bases separating them. The CDR3 consists of 15 residues. Germline V gene data show CDR1 as KGHSH and CDR2 as LQKENI.

This chain uses TRBV9 with TRBJ1-1; 11 bases map to TRBD1. The length of the CDR3 is 14 residues. V shed 3 bases, J shed 7 bases, and the junction held 5 bases outside the gene matches. Germline V gene lookup returns CDR1 SGDLS and CDR2 YYNGEE. The CDR3 DNA sequence: TGTGCCAGCAGCGGGACAGGGGGCGCCGGTGAAGCTTTCTTT. Amino acids: CASSGTGGAGEAFF.

This clonotype was observed a handful of times. The chain has TRBV12-3 or TRBV12-4 and TRBJ2-2; a possible D gene is TRBD2 (5 bases). The V gene lost 3 bases and the J gene lost 3 bases, with 14 bases spanning the gap. The CDR3 sequence is 16 residues long. CDR3 coding DNA: TGTGCCAGCAGTTTCCCCGGAGGAGTGGACACCGGGGAGCTGTTTTTT. Residues: CASSFPGGVDTGELFF.

The rearrangement uses TRBV9 and TRBJ1-1, with a tentative D call TRBD1 (6 bases). Per the germline V gene, CDR1 is SGDLS and CDR2 is YYNGEE. Trimming removed 0 bases at V and 1 base at J, with 10 bases between. The CDR3 has 15 amino acids. CDR3 amino acids: CASSVVRTENTEAFF. CDR3 sequence (DNA): TGTGCCAGCAGCGTAGTGAGGACAGAGAACACTGAAGCTTTCTTT.

The sample holds a few counts of this clonotype. V gene TRBV2 combines with J gene TRBJ1-1; D is unresolved. The CDR3 has 14 residues. Germline loops: CDR1 SNHLY, CDR2 FYNNEI. Trimming removed 4 bases from V and 1 base from J, with 10 bases in between. CDR3 in amino acids: CASSGARRNTEAFF. The CDR3 DNA sequence: TGTGCCAGCAGTGGGGCCAGGAGGAACACTGAAGCTTTCTTT.

This clonotype has a handful of counts. CDR3 residues: CSARSYGQPQHF. The CDR3 region has the DNA TGCAGTGCTAGATCCTATGGTCAGCCCCAGCATTTT. This rearrangement joins TRBV20-1 to TRBJ1-5; the D is unclear. V was shortened by 2 bases and J by 6 bases, with 8 bases between the two germline ends. Germline V gives CDR1 DFQATT, CDR2 SNEGSKA (reference sequence). This CDR3 contains 12 residues.

This clonotype was detected a few times. This chain connects TRBV12-3 or TRBV12-4 to TRBJ2-7; 9 positions agree with TRBD1. Trimming at V came to 6 bases and at J to 6 bases, leaving 6 bases not matched to a gene. The CDR3 has 13 residues. CDR3 amino acids: CASSPGTGFEQYF. Written as DNA, the CDR3 is TGTGCCAGCAGCCCCGGGACAGGGTTCGAGCAGTACTTC.

In the case of this clonotype: The conserved phenylalanine or tryptophan normally closing the CDR3 is absent here, so this likely arose from a read error. This sequence joins TRBV11-2 and TRBJ2-1; 7 nucleotides match TRBD1. The end of the DNA fits TRBJ2-7 better, so the J call may be wrong. CDR3 size: 13 residues. The germline V gene encodes CDR1 SGHAT and CDR2 FQNNGV. Here the CDR3 reads CASSLDTGAEQYL. The CDR3, as DNA: TGTGCCAGCAGCTTAGATACAGGGGCCGAGCAGTACCTC.